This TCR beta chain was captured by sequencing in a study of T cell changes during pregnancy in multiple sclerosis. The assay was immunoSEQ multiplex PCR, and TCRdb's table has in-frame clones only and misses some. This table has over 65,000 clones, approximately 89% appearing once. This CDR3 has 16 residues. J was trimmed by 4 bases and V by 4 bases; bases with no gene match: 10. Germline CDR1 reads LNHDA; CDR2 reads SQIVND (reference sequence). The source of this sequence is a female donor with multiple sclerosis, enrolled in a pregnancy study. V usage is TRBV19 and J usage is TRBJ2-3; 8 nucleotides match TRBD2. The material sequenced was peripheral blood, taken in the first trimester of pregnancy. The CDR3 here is CASSTSGAGVSDTQYF. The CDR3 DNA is TGTGCCAGTAGTACTTCGGGAGCGGGAGTGTCAGATACGCAGTATTTT.